Each of the 9 T cell receptor beta chains below was sequenced from the same sample in a study of OX40 agonist ivuxolimab in advanced cancers. Data came from immunoSEQ multiplex PCR; TCRdb stores just in-frame clones and leaves some out. The table shows 55,000 to 65,000 clones, with 85% to 90% occurring only once. Sequencing used CD4+ or CD8+ T cells sorted from blood, obtained in a trial of the OX40 agonist ivuxolimab. These receptors were obtained from an adult with an advanced solid tumor such as melanoma, head and neck, liver or kidney cancer.

This chain links TRBV5-1 with TRBJ1-2; D perhaps matches TRBD1 (6 bases). Trimming took 4 bases from V and 5 from J, leaving 15 bases between them. Germline V lookup: CDR1 SGHRS, CDR2 YFSETQ. The CDR3 is 14 amino acids. The CDR3 bases are TGCGCCAGCAGCCCGATCCGGGGACAATATGGCTACACCTTC. Translating gives CASSPIRGQYGYTF.

The rearrangement links TRBV18 to TRBJ1-1, with D possibly matching TRBD1 (5 bases). V was trimmed by 3 bases and J by 1 base, leaving 9 bases between them. Germline-derived CDR1 and CDR2 are KGHSH and LQKENI. This CDR3 has 14 residues. CDR3 nucleotides: TGTGCCAGCTCACCGAACGGGGGGAACACTGAAGCTTTCTTT. Protein product: CASSPNGGNTEAFF.

The V gene is TRBV30, the J gene TRBJ1-4; D is uncertain. The CDR3 consists of 13 residues. V was cut by 1 base and J by 8 bases, with 11 bases left in between. Germline V gene lookup returns CDR1 GTSNPN and CDR2 SVGIG (reference sequence). CDR3: CAWSAGPQEKLFF. DNA of the CDR3: TGTGCCTGGAGTGCCGGCCCGCAGGAAAAACTGTTTTTT.

The chain employs TRBV5-4 and TRBJ1-1, with D maybe TRBD1 (5 bases). The CDR3 totals 16 residues. Trimming took 0 bases from V and 0 from J, leaving 12 bases between them. Germline V gene lookup returns CDR1 SGHNT and CDR2 YYREEE (reference sequence). This CDR3 reads CASSLGSGRMNTEAFF. CDR3 coding DNA: TGTGCCAGCAGCTTGGGTTCGGGGCGCATGAACACTGAAGCTTTCTTT.

V gene TRBV20-1 combines with J gene TRBJ1-2; no clear D gene. V dropped 0 bases and J dropped 6 bases, with 5 bases sitting between them. Germline-derived CDR1 and CDR2 are DFQATT and SNEGSKA (reference sequence). The CDR3 covers 11 residues. CDR3 amino acids: CSARDPNGYTF. CDR3 coding DNA: TGCAGTGCTAGAGACCCCAATGGCTACACCTTC.

This sequence joins TRBV9 and TRBJ1-2; D is possibly TRBD1 (5 bases). Germline loops: CDR1 SGDLS, CDR2 YYNGEE. V lost 0 bases and J lost 4, with 13 bases in between. This CDR3 contains 15 residues. The CDR3 DNA is TGTGCCAGCAGCGTAGGAGTGGGGGTGTTCTATGGCTACACCTTC. It codes for CASSVGVGVFYGYTF.

The J gene is TRBJ1-2, the V gene TRBV5-6; possible D gene TRBD1, 6 bases. The germline V gene encodes CDR1 SGHDT and CDR2 YYEEEE. The CDR3 has 13 residues. V lost 1 base and J 8 bases, leaving 12 bases between the germline ends. This chain's CDR3 is CASSLTGPLGYTF. In nucleotides, the CDR3 is TGTGCCAGCAGCTTGACAGGGCCTCTAGGCTACACCTTC.

The rearrangement uses TRBV19 and TRBJ1-2; D remains unclear. This CDR3 contains 14 residues. The V and J ends lost 2 bases and 4 bases respectively, with 11 bases between them. CDR1 and CDR2 (germline): LNHDA, SQIVND (reference sequence). In DNA form, the CDR3 reads TGTGCCAGTAGTATAACGGGCGGATTCTATGGCTACACCTTC. Amino acid sequence: CASSITGGFYGYTF.

For this clone: The junction differs from germline at one of its ends, possibly a read error. Other DNA sequences of this sample code for an identical CDR3. The chain recombines TRBV2 with TRBJ1-6; D remains ambiguous. From germline, CDR1 is SNHLY and CDR2 FYNNEI. The CDR3 has 15 amino acids. CDR3 DNA: TGCGCCAGCAGGCTAACGGGGAACGTTCATCCACCCCTCCACTTT. Its translation is CASRLTGNVHPPLHF.